The clone carrying this T cell receptor beta chain was observed many times. Its antigen is as yet unknown. This entry comes from a study of T-cell reconstitution after alpha-beta-depleted transplantation in children. Broader study findings: After transplant, high TCRbeta diversity at day 60 in some patients arose from surviving recipient T cells and thymic progenitors. Newly made T cells mostly supplied T-cell counts and diversity one year after transplant. Reports say that about two months after transplant, the alpha-beta T cells came out of several hundred graft clones that had expanded.

As it was prepared, the TCRbeta library received unique molecular identifiers. From the PCR reads, TCRdb called clonotypes with MiXCR, one entry per CDR3 protein. The sample lists approximately 650,000 distinct CDR3 sequences, about an eighth occurring once. The receptor's source is a girl under 10 years old with congenital amegakaryocytic thrombocytopenia, due to receive a stem cell transplant. The specimen was PBMCs, collected before TCRalphabeta/CD19-depleted stem cell transplant.

CDR3 sequence reads: CASSLPRAGVLSGANVLTF. The CDR3 DNA sequence: TGCGCCAGCAGCTTGCCCAGGGCTGGGGTTCTCTCTGGGGCCAACGTCCTGACTTTC. V and J are TRBV5-1 and TRBJ2-6; TRBD1 might be the D (5 bases). Germline loops: CDR1 SGHRS, CDR2 YFSETQ. Trimming left V 1 base short and J 0 bases short, with 17 bases between. The CDR3 contains 19 residues.